These T cell receptor beta chains were read from a single sample in a study of T-cell reconstitution after alpha-beta-depleted transplantation in children. TCRdb reprocessed the PCR reads via MiXCR and lists one record per CDR3 protein. Of roughly 500,000 distinct CDR3 sequences listed, approximately 30% are singletons. The specimen comprised PBMCs from the stem cell graft donor, sampled from the stem cell graft. These receptors were taken from a human donor who donated a stem cell graft to a child with aplastic anemia. Each CDR3 is given with its conserved first and last residue. D genes are given only for firm matches. Expanded clones get a size class; other rows say once, few or many, or leave the size out.

d_call j_call clone_size v_call cdr3_nt cdr3_aa
NA TRBJ1-4 few TRBV14 TGTGCCAGCAGCCAAGGGGGCTGGCCAACTAATGAAAAACTGTTTTTT CASSQGGWPTNEKLFF
TRBD2 TRBJ2-3 NA TRBV9 TGTGCCAGCAGCCTAGGTAGCGGGATATTCACAGATACGCAGTATTTT CASSLGSGIFTDTQYF
NA TRBJ2-3 few TRBV29-1 TGCAGCGTTGACGATTTCGGCCCCAGTACGCAGTATTTT CSVDDFGPSTQYF
TRBD1 TRBJ1-5 NA TRBV28 TGTGCCAGCAGTGGGATTCGACAGGGGGCCGTACATAGCAATCAGCCCCAGCATTTT CASSGIRQGAVHSNQPQHF
NA TRBJ2-3 NA TRBV4-1 TGCGCCAGCAGCCAAGATACAGCGGGTAAAGATACGCAGTATTTT CASSQDTAGKDTQYF
NA TRBJ1-4 NA TRBV12-3/TRBV12-4 TGTGCCAGCAGAACGGAGGATGAAAAACTGTTTTTT CASRTEDEKLFF
TRBD1 TRBJ1-1 few TRBV25-1 TGTGCCAGCAAAGAAAACCCCGGGACAGCGAACACTGAAGCTTTCTTT CASKENPGTANTEAFF
NA TRBJ2-4 NA TRBV21-1 TGTGCCAGCAGCTGGAGCTTTGGCAAAAACATTCAGTACTTC CASSWSFGKNIQYF
TRBD1 TRBJ1-2 few TRBV24-1 TGTGCCACCAGCCAGGGGGGATCTGGCTACACCTTC CATSQGGSGYTF
NA TRBJ1-2 once TRBV29-1 TGCAGCGTTGGGGAATTCGATGGCTACACCTTC CSVGEFDGYTF
TRBD2 TRBJ2-7 few TRBV12-3/TRBV12-4 TGTGCCAGCAGTTTTGGGACTAGCGGGAGCTTATCCGAGCAGTACTTC CASSFGTSGSLSEQYF
NA TRBJ2-4 few TRBV15 TGTGCCACCAGCAGAGATCGGGGAATGACCGCGAGGGGGAACTTC CATSRDRGMTARGNF
TRBD2 TRBJ2-2 NA TRBV6-5 TGTGCCAGCAGTTATGGGGGAGGGACCGGGGAGCTGTTTTTT CASSYGGGTGELFF
NA TRBJ2-3 many TRBV7-2 TGTGCCAGCAGCCCCCTGTCCACAGATACGCAGTATTTT CASSPLSTDTQYF
NA TRBJ1-2 NA TRBV27 TGTGCCAGCAGTTTATCAGGGAGCGGGGGCGCCTATGGCTACACCTTC CASSLSGSGGAYGYTF
TRBD2 TRBJ2-4 few TRBV7-8 TGTGCCAGCAGCTTACTCCTAGCGGGAGAGTTGGACATTCAGTACTTC CASSLLLAGELDIQYF
NA TRBJ1-5 NA TRBV6-2/TRBV6-3 TGTGCCAGCAACATCCCCAGGGGTAATCAGCCCCAGCATTTT CASNIPRGNQPQHF
NA TRBJ1-2 NA TRBV7-9 TGTGCCAGCAGCCCCCCTCGGTCAAAGGGCTATGGCTACACCTTC CASSPPRSKGYGYTF
TRBD1 TRBJ2-3 NA TRBV7-8 TGTGCCAGCAGCTTGGCCGGGACAGGGCACACAGATACGCAGTATTTT CASSLAGTGHTDTQYF
NA TRBJ2-7 few TRBV6-1 TGTGCCAGCAGTGAAGCGAGTCTGTACGAGCAGTACTTC CASSEASLYEQYF
TRBD2 TRBJ2-1 NA TRBV9 TGTGCCAGCAGCGTTCAGACTAGCGGGAATAGTATTTATGAGCAGTTCTTC CASSVQTSGNSIYEQFF
TRBD2 TRBJ2-7 NA TRBV20-1 TGCAGTGCCAAGTGGGCGGGAGCCTACGAGCAGTACTTC CSAKWAGAYEQYF